The rows below give T cell receptor beta chains drawn from one sample of a study of cytomegalovirus exposure and HLA in healthy donors. The assay was immunoSEQ multiplex PCR, and TCRdb's table has in-frame clones only and misses some. The profile shows 200,000 to 250,000 clones, 80% to 85% of them singletons. The material sequenced was PBMCs. The receptors were gathered from a woman aged 25 to 39 in good health and CMV-seropositive. Both conserved end residues are part of each CDR3. The D gene is left open where the match is weak. The size field is filled for only some rows; it gives once, few, many or a size class.

CDR3	DNA	D	V	J	size
CAISQQGAGKTQYF	TGTGCCATCAGTCAGCAGGGGGCTGGGAAGACCCAGTACTTC	TRBD1	TRBV10-3	TRBJ2-5	.
CAVTRDSNQPQHF	TGCGCCGTCACCAGGGATAGCAATCAGCCCCAGCATTTT	.	TRBV10-2	TRBJ1-5	.
CATSVELNTEAFF	TGTGCCACCTCCGTAGAACTGAACACTGAAGCTTTCTTT	.	TRBV19	TRBJ1-1	.
CASSLTRWNTGELFF	TGCGCCAGCAGCTTGACTAGGTGGAACACCGGGGAGCTGTTTTTT	.	TRBV5-1	TRBJ2-2	.
CASSQAAGREDGYTF	TGCGCCAGCAGCCAAGCGGCCGGGAGGGAAGATGGCTACACCTTC	.	TRBV4-1	TRBJ1-2	.
CASSSTATEQYF	TGTGCCAGCAGTTCCACAGCGACGGAGCAGTACTTC	.	TRBV7-6	TRBJ2-7	.
CASRPGTGQNTEAFF	TGTGCCAGCAGGCCTGGGACAGGGCAAAACACTGAAGCTTTCTTT	TRBD1	TRBV2	TRBJ1-1	once
CASSYGTRSTYEQYF	TGTGCCAGCAGTTACGGTACCAGATCTACCTACGAGCAGTACTTC	.	TRBV6-5	TRBJ2-7	once
CASSLVMGALPETQYF	TGTGCCAGCAGCTTAGTGATGGGGGCGTTACCAGAGACCCAGTACTTC	.	TRBV7-8	TRBJ2-5	.
CSVEGRYEQYF	TGCAGCGTTGAAGGTCGATACGAGCAGTACTTC	.	TRBV29-1	TRBJ2-7	.
CASSLRQGRNTEAFF	TGTGCCAGCAGCCTACGACAGGGGAGGAACACTGAAGCTTTCTTT	TRBD1	TRBV7-8	TRBJ1-1	.
CASSKDLATPNTGELFF	TGTGCCAGCTCGAAGGACCTAGCGACCCCGAACACCGGGGAGCTGTTTTTT	.	TRBV2	TRBJ2-2	once
CASSQDQGQAGNEQFF	TGCGCCAGCAGCCAAGATCAGGGACAAGCGGGCAATGAGCAGTTCTTC	.	TRBV4-1	TRBJ2-1	.
CASIGTSGTYEQYF	TGTGCCAGCATTGGGACTAGCGGAACCTACGAGCAGTACTTC	TRBD2	TRBV2	TRBJ2-7	once
CASSLGRGPDTQYF	TGCGCCAGCAGCTTGGGCCGGGGCCCGGATACGCAGTATTTT	.	TRBV5-1	TRBJ2-3	.
CAIRKLAGGLVELNEQFF	TGTGCCATTAGAAAACTAGCGGGAGGACTGGTAGAGTTGAATGAGCAGTTCTTC	TRBD2	TRBV10-3	TRBJ2-1	.
CASSAPGQGLTDTQYF	TGTGCCAGCAGCGCCCCCGGACAGGGTTTAACAGATACGCAGTATTTT	TRBD1	TRBV9	TRBJ2-3	.
CASSPPSRDYYGYTF	TGTGCCAGCTCACCACCTTCCAGAGATTACTATGGCTACACCTTC	.	TRBV18	TRBJ1-2	.
CASSPGTRLGNEQFF	TGTGCCAGCAGTCCTGGGACTAGGCTGGGCAATGAGCAGTTCTTC	TRBD2	TRBV5-4	TRBJ2-1	.
CSVEGAGGTDLSEQYF	TGCAGCGTTGAAGGGGCGGGAGGGACAGACCTCTCCGAGCAGTACTTC	TRBD2	TRBV29-1	TRBJ2-7	.
CASVRILDEQFF	TGTGCCAGCGTTAGGATTTTGGATGAGCAGTTCTTC	.	TRBV7-9	TRBJ2-1	.
CACQDRFYGYTF	TGTGCCTGTCAGGACAGGTTCTATGGCTACACCTTC	TRBD1	TRBV30	TRBJ1-2	.
CASSQRGQGNNEQFF	TGTGCCAGCAGCCAGAGGGGACAAGGGAACAATGAGCAGTTCTTC	.	TRBV7-2	TRBJ2-1	.
CASSVQGEGGELFF	TGTGCCAGCAGTGTCCAGGGTGAGGGCGGGGAGCTGTTTTTT	.	TRBV2	TRBJ2-2	.
CASSASGTSSYEQYF	TGTGCCAGCAGCGCATCCGGGACTAGCAGCTACGAGCAGTACTTC	TRBD2	TRBV9	TRBJ2-7	.
CASSLRPQPYEQYF	TGTGCCAGCAGCTTAAGACCGCAGCCCTACGAGCAGTACTTC	.	TRBV7-2	TRBJ2-7	.
CASSIGTGGLYTF	TGTGCCAGTAGTATCGGGACAGGGGGCTTATACACCTTC	TRBD1	TRBV19	TRBJ1-2	.
CASRVQGDRGYTF	TGTGCCAGCAGAGTACAGGGGGATCGGGGCTACACCTTC	TRBD1	TRBV27	TRBJ1-2	once
CASSPSLSDEQYF	TGTGCCAGCAGCCCCTCCTTGTCAGACGAGCAGTACTTC	.	TRBV4-2	TRBJ2-7	.
CSVTDRARTEAFF	TGCAGCGTAACAGACAGGGCACGCACTGAAGCTTTCTTT	TRBD1	TRBV29-1	TRBJ1-1	.
CASSGRTDTQYF	TGTGCCAGCTCGGGGCGCACAGATACGCAGTATTTT	.	TRBV7-9	TRBJ2-3	.
CSVNPTATDEQFF	TGCAGCGTTAATCCCACAGCCACGGACGAGCAGTTCTTC	.	TRBV29-1	TRBJ2-1	.
CASRGEGATGNTIYF	TGTGCCAGCAGAGGAGAGGGGGCAACTGGAAACACCATATATTTT	TRBD1	TRBV6-1	TRBJ1-3	.
CASRRDTEAFF	TGTGCCAGCAGACGGGACACTGAAGCTTTCTTT	.	TRBV28	TRBJ1-1	.
CASSSLLEVETQYF	TGTGCCAGCAGCTCCCTTCTGGAAGTGGAGACCCAGTACTTC	.	TRBV7-2	TRBJ2-5	.
CASSAAQGSGNTIYF	TGTGCCAGCAGTGCAGCACAGGGGTCTGGAAACACCATATATTTT	TRBD1	TRBV2	TRBJ1-3	once
CASSLGTKSPNSGNTIYF	TGTGCCAGCAGCTTGGGAACCAAATCGCCTAACTCTGGAAACACCATATATTTT	.	TRBV13	TRBJ1-3	once
CASSTAGLSYGYTF	TGTGCCAGCAGTACGGCAGGGCTTAGCTATGGCTACACCTTC	.	TRBV6-5	TRBJ1-2	once
CASSLGQGMTEAFF	TGCGCCAGCAGCCTGGGACAGGGGATGACTGAAGCTTTCTTT	TRBD1	TRBV5-1	TRBJ1-1	.
CASSYSRGARQPQHF	TGTGCCAGCAGTTACTCTAGGGGGGCGCGACAGCCCCAGCATTTT	.	TRBV6-5	TRBJ1-5	.
CASSVGPNVEQFF	TGTGCCAGCAGCGTAGGACCGAATGTTGAGCAGTTCTTC	.	TRBV9	TRBJ2-1	.
CASSFVSAGQETQYF	TGTGCCAGCAGCTTTGTTAGCGCGGGCCAAGAGACCCAGTACTTC	.	TRBV7-2	TRBJ2-5	.
CASSSASQYF	TGTGCCAGCAGTTCGGCTAGCCAGTACTTC	.	TRBV27	TRBJ2-7	.
CASSPAAGALNYGYTF	TGTGCCAGCTCACCCGCCGCAGGGGCGCTTAACTATGGCTACACCTTC	.	TRBV18	TRBJ1-2	.